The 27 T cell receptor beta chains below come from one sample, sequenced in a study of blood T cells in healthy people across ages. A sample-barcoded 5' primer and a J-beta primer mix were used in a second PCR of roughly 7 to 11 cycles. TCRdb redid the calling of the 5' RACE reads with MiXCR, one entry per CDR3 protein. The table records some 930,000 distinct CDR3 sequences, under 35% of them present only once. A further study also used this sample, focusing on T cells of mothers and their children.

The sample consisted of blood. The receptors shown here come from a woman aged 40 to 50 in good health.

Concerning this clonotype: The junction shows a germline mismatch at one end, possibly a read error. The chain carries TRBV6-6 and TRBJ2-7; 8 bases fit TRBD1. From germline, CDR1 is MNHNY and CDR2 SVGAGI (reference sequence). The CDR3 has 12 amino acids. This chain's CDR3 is CAGSWTGNEQYF. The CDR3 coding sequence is TGTGCCGGCAGTTGGACAGGGAACGAGCAGTACTTC.

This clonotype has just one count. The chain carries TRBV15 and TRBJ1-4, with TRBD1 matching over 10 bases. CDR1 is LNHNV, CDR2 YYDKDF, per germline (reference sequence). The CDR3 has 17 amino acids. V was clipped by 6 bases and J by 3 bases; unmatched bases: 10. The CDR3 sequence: CATSDRDRGTANEKLFF. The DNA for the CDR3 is TGTGCCACCAGTGACCGGGACAGGGGAACAGCTAATGAAAAACTGTTTTTT. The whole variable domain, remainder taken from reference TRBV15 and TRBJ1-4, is DAMVIQNPRYQVTQFGKPVTLSCSQTLNHNVMYWYQQKSSQAPKLLFHYYDKDFNNEADTPDNFQSRRPNTSFCFLDIRSPGLGDTAMYLCATSDRDRGTANEKLFFGSGTQLSVL.

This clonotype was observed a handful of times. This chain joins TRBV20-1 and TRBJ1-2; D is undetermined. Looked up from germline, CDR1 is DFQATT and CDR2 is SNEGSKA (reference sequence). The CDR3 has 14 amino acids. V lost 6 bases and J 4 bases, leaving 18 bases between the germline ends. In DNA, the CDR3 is TGCAGTGCGGAACCAGGCGACCGTGTCTATGGCTACACCTTC. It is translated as CSAEPGDRVYGYTF.

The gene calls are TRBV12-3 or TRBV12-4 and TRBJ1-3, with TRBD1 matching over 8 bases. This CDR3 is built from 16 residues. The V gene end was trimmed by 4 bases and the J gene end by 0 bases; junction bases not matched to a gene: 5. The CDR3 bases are TGTGCCAGCAGTTCCGGGACAGGCCTCTCTGGAAACACCATATATTTT. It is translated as CASSSGTGLSGNTIYF.

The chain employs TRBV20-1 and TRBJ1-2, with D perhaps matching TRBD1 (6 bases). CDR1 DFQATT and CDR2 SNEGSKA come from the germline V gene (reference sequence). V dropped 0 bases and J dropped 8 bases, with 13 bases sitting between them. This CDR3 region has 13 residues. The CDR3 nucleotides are TGCAGTGCTAGAGACAGGGGACTCGAAGGCTACACCTTC. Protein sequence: CSARDRGLEGYTF.

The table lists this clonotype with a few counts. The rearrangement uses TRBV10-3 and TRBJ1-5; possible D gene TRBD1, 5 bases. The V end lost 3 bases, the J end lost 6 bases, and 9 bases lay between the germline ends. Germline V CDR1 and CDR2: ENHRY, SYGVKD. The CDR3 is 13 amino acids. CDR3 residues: CAISDRECQPQHF. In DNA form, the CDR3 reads TGTGCCATCAGTGACAGGGAATGTCAGCCCCAGCATTTT.

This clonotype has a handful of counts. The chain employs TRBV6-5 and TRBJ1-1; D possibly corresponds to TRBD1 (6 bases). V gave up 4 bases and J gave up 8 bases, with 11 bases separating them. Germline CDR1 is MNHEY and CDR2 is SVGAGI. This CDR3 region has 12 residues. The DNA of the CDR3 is TGTGCCAGCAGTTTTAACGGACAGGAAGCTTTCTTT. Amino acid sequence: CASSFNGQEAFF.

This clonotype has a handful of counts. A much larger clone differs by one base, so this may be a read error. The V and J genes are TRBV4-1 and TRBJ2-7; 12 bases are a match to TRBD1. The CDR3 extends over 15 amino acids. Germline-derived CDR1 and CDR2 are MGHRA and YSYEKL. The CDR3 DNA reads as TGCGCCGGCAGCCTACCGGGACAGGGGGCTTACGAGCAGTACTTC. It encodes CAGSLPGQGAYEQYF.

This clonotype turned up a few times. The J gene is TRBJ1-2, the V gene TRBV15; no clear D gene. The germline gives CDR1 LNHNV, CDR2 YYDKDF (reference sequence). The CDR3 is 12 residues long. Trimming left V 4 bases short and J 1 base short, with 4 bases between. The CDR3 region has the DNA TGTGCCACCAGCAATGTTAACTATGGCTACACCTTC. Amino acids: CATSNVNYGYTF.

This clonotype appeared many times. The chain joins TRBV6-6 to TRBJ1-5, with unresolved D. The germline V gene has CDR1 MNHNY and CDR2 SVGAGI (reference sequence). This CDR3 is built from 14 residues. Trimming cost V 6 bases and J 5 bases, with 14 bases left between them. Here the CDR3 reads CASSDQSRDQPQHF. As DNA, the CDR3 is TGTGCCAGCAGCGATCAGAGCCGAGATCAGCCCCAGCATTTT.

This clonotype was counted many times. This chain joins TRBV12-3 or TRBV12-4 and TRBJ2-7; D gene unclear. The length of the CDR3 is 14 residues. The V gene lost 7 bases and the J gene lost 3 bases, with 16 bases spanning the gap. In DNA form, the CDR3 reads TGTGCCAGCACACCAACTGGGGTTAGCTACGAGCAGTACTTC. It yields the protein CASTPTGVSYEQYF.

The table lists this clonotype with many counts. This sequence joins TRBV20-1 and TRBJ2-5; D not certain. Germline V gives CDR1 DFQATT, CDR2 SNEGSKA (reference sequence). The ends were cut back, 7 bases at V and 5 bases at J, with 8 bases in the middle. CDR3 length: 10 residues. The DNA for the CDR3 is TGCAGTGTCTATGGGGAGACCCAGTACTTC. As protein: CSVYGETQYF.

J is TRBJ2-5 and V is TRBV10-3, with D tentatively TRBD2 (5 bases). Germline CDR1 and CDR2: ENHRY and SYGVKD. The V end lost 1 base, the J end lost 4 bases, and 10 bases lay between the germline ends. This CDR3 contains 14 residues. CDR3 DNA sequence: TGTGCCATCAGTGAGTTCGAGGGTACAGAGACCCAGTACTTC. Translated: CAISEFEGTETQYF.

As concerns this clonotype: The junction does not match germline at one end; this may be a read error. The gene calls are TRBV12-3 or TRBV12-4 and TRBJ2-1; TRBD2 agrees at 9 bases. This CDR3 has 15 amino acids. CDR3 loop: CASNLAGAPRNEQFF. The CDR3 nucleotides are TGTGCCAGCAATTTAGCGGGGGCCCCCCGCAATGAGCAGTTCTTC.

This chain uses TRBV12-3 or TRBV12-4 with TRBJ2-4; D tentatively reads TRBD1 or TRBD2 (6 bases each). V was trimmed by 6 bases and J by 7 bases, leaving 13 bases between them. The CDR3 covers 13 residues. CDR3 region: CASRDGGGNIQYF. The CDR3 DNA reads TGTGCCAGCAGGGACGGAGGGGGGAACATTCAGTACTTC.

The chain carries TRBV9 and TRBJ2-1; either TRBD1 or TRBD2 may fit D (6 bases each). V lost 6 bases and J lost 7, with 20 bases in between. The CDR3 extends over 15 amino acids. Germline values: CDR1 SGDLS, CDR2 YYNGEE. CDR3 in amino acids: CASTLKGGPRNEQFF. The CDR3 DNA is TGTGCCAGCACCCTTAAGGGGGGACCGCGGAATGAGCAGTTCTTC. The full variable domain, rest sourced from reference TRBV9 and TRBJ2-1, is DSGVTQTPKHLITATGQRVTLRCSPRSGDLSVYWYQQSLDQGLQFLIQYYNGEERAKGNILERFSAQQFPDLHSELNLSSLELGDSALYFCASTLKGGPRNEQFFGPGTRLTVL.

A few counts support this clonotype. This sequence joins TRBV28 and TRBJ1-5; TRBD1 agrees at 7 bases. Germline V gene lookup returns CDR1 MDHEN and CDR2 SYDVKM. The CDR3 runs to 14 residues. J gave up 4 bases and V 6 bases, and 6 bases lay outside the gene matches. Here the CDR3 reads CASSLIRGNQPQHF. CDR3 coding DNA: TGTGCCAGCAGCCTCATCAGGGGGAATCAGCCCCAGCATTTT.

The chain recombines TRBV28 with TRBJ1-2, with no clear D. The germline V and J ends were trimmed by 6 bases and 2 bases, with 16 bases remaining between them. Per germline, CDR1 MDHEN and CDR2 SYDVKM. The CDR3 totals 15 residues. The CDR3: CASSQVTGKNYGYTF. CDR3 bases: TGTGCCAGCAGCCAAGTCACTGGAAAGAACTATGGCTACACCTTC.

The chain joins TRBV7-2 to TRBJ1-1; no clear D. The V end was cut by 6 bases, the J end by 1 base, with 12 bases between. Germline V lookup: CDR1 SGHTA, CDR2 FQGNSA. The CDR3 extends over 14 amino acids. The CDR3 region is CASSDIERNTEAFF. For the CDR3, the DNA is TGTGCCAGCAGTGATATCGAGAGGAACACTGAAGCTTTCTTT.

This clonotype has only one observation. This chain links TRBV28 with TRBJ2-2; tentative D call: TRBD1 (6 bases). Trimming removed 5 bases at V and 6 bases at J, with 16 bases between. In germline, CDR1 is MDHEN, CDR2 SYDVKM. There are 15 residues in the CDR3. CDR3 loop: CASSRSTGIAGELFF. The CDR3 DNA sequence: TGTGCCAGCAGTCGAAGCACAGGGATAGCCGGGGAGCTGTTTTTT.

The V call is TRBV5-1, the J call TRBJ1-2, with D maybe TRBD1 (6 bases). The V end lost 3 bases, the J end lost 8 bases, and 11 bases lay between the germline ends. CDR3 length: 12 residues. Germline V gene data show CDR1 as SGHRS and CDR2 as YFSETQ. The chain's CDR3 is CASSSGGTGYTF. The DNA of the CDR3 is TGCGCCAGCAGCTCTGGGGGCACAGGCTACACCTTC.

The CDR3 bases are TGTGCCAGCAGTTTAACTCGACAGGGTTCGGAAGAGACCCAGTACTTC. It codes for CASSLTRQGSEETQYF. The genes are TRBV28 and TRBJ2-5; TRBD1 matches 7 bases. V lost 2 bases to trimming and J lost 3 bases; unmatched junction nucleotides: 9. Per germline, CDR1 MDHEN and CDR2 SYDVKM. This CDR3 region has 16 residues.

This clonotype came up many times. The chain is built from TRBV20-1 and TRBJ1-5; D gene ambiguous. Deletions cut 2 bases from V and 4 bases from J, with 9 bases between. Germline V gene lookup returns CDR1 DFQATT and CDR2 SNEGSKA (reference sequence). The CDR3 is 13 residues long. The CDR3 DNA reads TGCAGTGCTAGACAAGGGCTAAATCAGCCCCAGCATTTT. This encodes CSARQGLNQPQHF.

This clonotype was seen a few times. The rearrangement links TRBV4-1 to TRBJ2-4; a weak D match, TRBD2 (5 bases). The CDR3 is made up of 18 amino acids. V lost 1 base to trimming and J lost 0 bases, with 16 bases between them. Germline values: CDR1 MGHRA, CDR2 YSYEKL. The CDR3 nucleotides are TGCGCCAGCAGCCAAGGAGGATCTCTAGCTATAGCCAAAAACATTCAGTACTTC. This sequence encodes CASSQGGSLAIAKNIQYF.

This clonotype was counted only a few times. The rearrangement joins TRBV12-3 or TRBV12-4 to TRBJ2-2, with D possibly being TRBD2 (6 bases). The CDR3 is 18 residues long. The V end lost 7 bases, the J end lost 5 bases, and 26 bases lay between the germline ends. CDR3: CASMVIRRGLQGTGELFF. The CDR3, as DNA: TGTGCCAGCATGGTTATTCGGCGGGGACTCCAAGGGACCGGGGAGCTGTTTTTT.

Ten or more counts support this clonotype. The CDR3 nucleotides read TGCGCCAGCAGCCGGAATATCGGAGGATCTAATGAAAAACTGTTTTTT. This codes for CASSRNIGGSNEKLFF. The rearrangement links TRBV4-1 to TRBJ1-4, with D unclear. Trimming removed 4 bases from V and 3 bases from J, with 15 bases in between. Germline V gene lookup returns CDR1 MGHRA and CDR2 YSYEKL. This CDR3 has 16 amino acids.

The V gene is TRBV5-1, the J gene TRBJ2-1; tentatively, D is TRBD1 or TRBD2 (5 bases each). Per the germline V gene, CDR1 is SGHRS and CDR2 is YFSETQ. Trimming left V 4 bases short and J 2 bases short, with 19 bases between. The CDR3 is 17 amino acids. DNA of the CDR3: TGCGCCAGCAGCCTGGGACGAGGGGCCAGCCCCTACAATGAGCAGTTCTTC. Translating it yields CASSLGRGASPYNEQFF.